This note documents a single TCR beta chain sequence. A much bigger clone sits one base away, suggesting this may be a read error. The same CDR3 arises from other DNA sequences in this sample as well. This sample was taken from a study of metastatic and nonmetastatic thyroid tumors. Every patient underwent thyroid surgery untreated. TCRdb called clones again from the PCR reads with MiXCR. The data contain 30,000 or so clones, around 17% of them seen just once; the ten biggest clones take up 4% to 5%. Trimming cost V 8 bases and J 6 bases, with 18 bases left between them. This CDR3 has 14 amino acids. Germline V gives CDR1 SNHLY, CDR2 FYNNEI.

The receptor was derived from a female donor with papillary thyroid cancer or a benign thyroid nodule (not recorded which). Some clones in this sample may be carry-over from other donors' samples. The sample comprised blood. This chain uses TRBV2 with TRBJ2-3, with D possibly TRBD2 on 6 matching bases. CDR3 coding DNA: TGTGCCAGCCTCGGGGGAGCGAGAGCGGATACGCAGTATTTT. This encodes CASLGGARADTQYF.